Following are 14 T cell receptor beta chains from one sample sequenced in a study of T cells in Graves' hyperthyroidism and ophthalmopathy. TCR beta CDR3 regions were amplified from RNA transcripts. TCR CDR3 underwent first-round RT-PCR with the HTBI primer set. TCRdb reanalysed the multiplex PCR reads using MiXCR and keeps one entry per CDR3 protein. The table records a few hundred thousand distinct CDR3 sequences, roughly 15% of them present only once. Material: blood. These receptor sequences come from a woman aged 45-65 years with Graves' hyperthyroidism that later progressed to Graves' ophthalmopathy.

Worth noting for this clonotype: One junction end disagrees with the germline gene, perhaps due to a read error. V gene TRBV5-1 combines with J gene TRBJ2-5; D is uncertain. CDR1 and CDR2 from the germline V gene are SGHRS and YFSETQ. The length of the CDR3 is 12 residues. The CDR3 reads CASSLEEARWDF. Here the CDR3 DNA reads TGCGCCAGCAGCTTGGAAGAGGCTAGATGGGACTTC.

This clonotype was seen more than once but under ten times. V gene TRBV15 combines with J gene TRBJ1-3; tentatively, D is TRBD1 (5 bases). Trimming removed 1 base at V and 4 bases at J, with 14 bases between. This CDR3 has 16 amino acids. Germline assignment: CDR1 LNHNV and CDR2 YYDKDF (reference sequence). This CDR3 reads CATSRGSAQGGNTIYF. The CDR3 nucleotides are TGTGCCACCAGCAGAGGTTCGGCTCAGGGAGGAAACACCATATATTTT. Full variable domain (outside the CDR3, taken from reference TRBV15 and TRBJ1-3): DAMVIQNPRYQVTQFGKPVTLSCSQTLNHNVMYWYQQKSSQAPKLLFHYYDKDFNNEADTPDNFQSRRPNTSFCFLDIRSPGLGDTAMYLCATSRGSAQGGNTIYFGEGSWLTVV.

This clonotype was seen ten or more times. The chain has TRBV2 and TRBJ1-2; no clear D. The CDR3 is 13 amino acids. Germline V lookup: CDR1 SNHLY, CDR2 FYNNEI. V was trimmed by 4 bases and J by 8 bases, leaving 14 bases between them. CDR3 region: CASSATGFEGYTF. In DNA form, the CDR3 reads TGTGCCAGCAGTGCCACTGGATTTGAGGGCTACACCTTC.

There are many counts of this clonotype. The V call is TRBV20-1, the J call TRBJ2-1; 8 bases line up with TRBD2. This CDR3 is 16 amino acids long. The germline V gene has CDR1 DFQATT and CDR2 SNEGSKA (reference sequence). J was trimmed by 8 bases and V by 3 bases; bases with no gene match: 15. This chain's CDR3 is CSARRLANTPLDEQFF. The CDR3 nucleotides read TGCAGTGCTAGGAGACTAGCGAACACCCCGTTGGATGAGCAGTTCTTC.

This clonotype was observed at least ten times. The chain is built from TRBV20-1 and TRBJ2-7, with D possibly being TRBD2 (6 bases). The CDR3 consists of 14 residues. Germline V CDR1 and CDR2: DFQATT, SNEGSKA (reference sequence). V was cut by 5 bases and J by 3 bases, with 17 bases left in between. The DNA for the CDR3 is TGCAGTGCTTCCCAGGACTATTTCGGCTACGAGCAGTACTTC. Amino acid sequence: CSASQDYFGYEQYF.

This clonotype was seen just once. In nucleotides, the CDR3 is TGCGCCAGCAGCCCCCGGGACAGGGCGAACACTGAAGCTTTCTTT. It yields the protein CASSPRDRANTEAFF. The V and J genes are TRBV5-1 and TRBJ1-1; 9 bases align to TRBD1. CDR1 is SGHRS, CDR2 YFSETQ, per germline. This CDR3 region has 15 residues. V shed 4 bases and J 1 base; nucleotides not matched to a gene: 5.

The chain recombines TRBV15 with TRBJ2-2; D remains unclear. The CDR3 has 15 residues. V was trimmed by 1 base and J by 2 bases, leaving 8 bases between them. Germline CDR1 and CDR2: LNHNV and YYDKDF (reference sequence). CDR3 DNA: TGTGCCACCAGCAGAGTGGCAGCTAACACCGGGGAGCTGTTTTTT. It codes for CATSRVAANTGELFF.

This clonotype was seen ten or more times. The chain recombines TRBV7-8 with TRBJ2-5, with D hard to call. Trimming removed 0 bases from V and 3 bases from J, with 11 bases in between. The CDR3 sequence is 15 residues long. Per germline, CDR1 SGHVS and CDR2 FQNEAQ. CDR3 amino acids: CASSLAAFQEETQYF. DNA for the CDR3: TGTGCCAGCAGCTTAGCTGCCTTCCAAGAAGAGACCCAGTACTTC. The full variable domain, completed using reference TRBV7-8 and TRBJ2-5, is GAGVSQSPRYKVAKRGQDVALRCDPISGHVSLFWYQQALGQGPEFLTYFQNEAQLDKSGLPSDRFFAERPEGSVSTLKIQRTQQEDSAVYLCASSLAAFQEETQYFGPGTRLLVL.

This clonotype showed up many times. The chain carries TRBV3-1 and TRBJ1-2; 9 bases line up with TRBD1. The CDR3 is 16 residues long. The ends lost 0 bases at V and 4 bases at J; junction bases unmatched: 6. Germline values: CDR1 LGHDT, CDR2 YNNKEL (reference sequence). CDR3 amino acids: CASSQDGTGGSYGYTF. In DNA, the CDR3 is TGTGCCAGCAGCCAAGATGGCACAGGGGGCAGCTATGGCTACACCTTC.

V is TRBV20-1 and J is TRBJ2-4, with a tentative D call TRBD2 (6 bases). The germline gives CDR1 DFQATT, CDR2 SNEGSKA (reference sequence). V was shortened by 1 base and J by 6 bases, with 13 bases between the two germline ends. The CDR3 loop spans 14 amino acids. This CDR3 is CSARAPSAGNIQYF. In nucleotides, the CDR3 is TGCAGTGCTAGAGCCCCCTCAGCGGGAAACATTCAGTACTTC.

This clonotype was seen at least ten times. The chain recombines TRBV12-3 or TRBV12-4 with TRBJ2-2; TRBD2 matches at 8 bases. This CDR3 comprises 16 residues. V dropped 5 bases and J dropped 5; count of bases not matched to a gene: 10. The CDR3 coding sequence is TGTGCCAGCAGTCCGGGGGGGACCGGCCCGACCGGGGAGCTGTTTTTT. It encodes CASSPGGTGPTGELFF.

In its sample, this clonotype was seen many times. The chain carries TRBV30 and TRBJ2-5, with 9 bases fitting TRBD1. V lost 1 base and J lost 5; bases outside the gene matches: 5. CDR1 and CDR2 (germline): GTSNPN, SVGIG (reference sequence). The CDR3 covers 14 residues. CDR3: CAWSATGGWETQYF. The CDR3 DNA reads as TGTGCCTGGAGTGCGACAGGGGGTTGGGAGACCCAGTACTTC.

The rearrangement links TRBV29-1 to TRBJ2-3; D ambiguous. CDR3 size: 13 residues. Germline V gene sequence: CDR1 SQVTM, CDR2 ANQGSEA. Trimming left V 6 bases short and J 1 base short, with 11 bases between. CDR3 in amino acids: CSVRPSGTDTQYF. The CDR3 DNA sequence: TGCAGCGTCCGCCCGTCGGGCACAGATACGCAGTATTTT.

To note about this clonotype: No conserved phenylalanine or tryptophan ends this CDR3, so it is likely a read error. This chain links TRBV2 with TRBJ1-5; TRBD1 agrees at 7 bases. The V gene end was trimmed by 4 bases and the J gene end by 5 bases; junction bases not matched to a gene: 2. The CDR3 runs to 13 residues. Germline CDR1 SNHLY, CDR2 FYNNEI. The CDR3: CASSGDRDQPQHS. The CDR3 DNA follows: TGTGCCAGCAGTGGGGACAGAGATCAGCCCCAGCATTCT.